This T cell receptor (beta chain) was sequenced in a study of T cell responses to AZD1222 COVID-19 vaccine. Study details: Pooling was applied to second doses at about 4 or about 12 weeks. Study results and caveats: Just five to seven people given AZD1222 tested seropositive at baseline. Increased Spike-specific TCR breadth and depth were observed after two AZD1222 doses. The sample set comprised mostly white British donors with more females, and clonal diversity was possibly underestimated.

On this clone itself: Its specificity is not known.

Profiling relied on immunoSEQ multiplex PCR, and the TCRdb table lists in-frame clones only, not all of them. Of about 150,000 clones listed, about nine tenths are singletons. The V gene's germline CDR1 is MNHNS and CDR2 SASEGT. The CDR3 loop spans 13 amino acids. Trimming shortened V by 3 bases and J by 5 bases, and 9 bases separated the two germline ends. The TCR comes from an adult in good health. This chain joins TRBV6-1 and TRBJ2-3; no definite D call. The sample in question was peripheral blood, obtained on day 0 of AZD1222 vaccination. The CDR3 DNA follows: TGTGCCAGCAGTGATAACGCGAGAGATACGCAGTATTTT. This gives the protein CASSDNARDTQYF.